Here is one T cell receptor (beta chain) with its context. These data belong to a study of blood T cell repertoires in COVID-19. Study details: The cDNA or gDNA used as material had been derived from T cells, B-cell-depleted T cells, or PBMCs.

Methods used by the authors: Amplified reference gene primers provided the basis for estimating nucleated cell counts. Data came from immunoSEQ multiplex PCR; TCRdb stores just in-frame clones and leaves some out. That table furnishes V, J and clone size, whereas the DNA furnished D and trimming. This table holds about 44,000 clones, more than 70% found once. V dropped 0 bases and J dropped 9; count of bases not matched to a gene: 5. The CDR3 is 14 amino acids. From germline, CDR1 is KGHSH and CDR2 LQKENI. Sequencing used peripheral blood. This receptor was obtained from a woman in her 70s with acute or convalescent COVID-19. The chain combines TRBV18 with TRBJ2-1, with TRBD2 identical over 7 bases. CDR3 DNA sequence: TGTGCCAGCTCACCACCGCGGGAGTGGGGTGAGCAGTTCTTC. Protein sequence: CASSPPREWGEQFF. Full variable domain (outside the CDR3, taken from reference TRBV18 and TRBJ2-1): NAGVMQNPRHLVRRRGQEARLRCSPMKGHSHVYWYRQLPEEGLKFMVYLQKENIIDESGMPKERFSAEFPKEGPSILRIQQVVRGDSAAYFCASSPPREWGEQFFGPGTRLTVL.